These 19 T cell receptor beta chains were all obtained from the same sample, sequenced in a study of blood T cell repertoires in COVID-19. Sequencing used immunoSEQ multiplex PCR; TCRdb keeps in-frame clones, though not all of them. The sample has 100,000 to 120,000 clones, approximately 90% seen once. The sequencing sample was made of peripheral blood. These receptors all stem from a woman between 45 and 60 years old with acute or convalescent COVID-19.

The CDR3 loop reads CASIHPGAFF. CDR3 bases: TGTGCCAGCATCCATCCCGGAGCTTTCTTT. The gene calls are TRBV12-3 or TRBV12-4 and TRBJ1-1; unclear D gene. V gave up 7 bases and J gave up 10 bases, with 10 bases separating them. The CDR3 runs to 10 residues.

This rearrangement joins TRBV27 to TRBJ1-2; D might be TRBD1 (6 bases). This CDR3 contains 15 residues. V was shortened by 3 bases and J by 2 bases, with 13 bases between the two germline ends. In germline, CDR1 is MNHEY, CDR2 SMNVEV (reference sequence). The CDR3 sequence is CASSFTQTGNYGYTF. DNA for the CDR3: TGTGCCAGCAGTTTCACCCAAACAGGGAACTATGGCTACACCTTC.

The chain employs TRBV5-4 and TRBJ1-2, with D perhaps TRBD1 (5 bases). V lost 4 bases and J lost 2, with 12 bases in between. The germline gives CDR1 SGHNT, CDR2 YYREEE (reference sequence). The CDR3 is made up of 14 amino acids. The CDR3 bases are TGTGCCAGCAGCCCCGATAGGGGAAACTATGGCTACACCTTC. Its protein product is CASSPDRGNYGYTF. Filled out from reference TRBV5-4 and TRBJ1-2, the complete variable domain reads ETGVTQSPTHLIKTRGQQVTLRCSSQSGHNTVSWYQQALGQGPQFIFQYYREEENGRGNFPPRFSGLQFPNYSSELNVNALELDDSALYLCASSPDRGNYGYTFGSGTRLTVV.

This clone was detected only once. In DNA form, the CDR3 reads TGTGCCAGCAGTTTAGTGACAGACACTGAAGCTTTCTTT. Amino acid sequence: CASSLVTDTEAFF. The V gene is TRBV12-3 or TRBV12-4, the J gene TRBJ1-1; weak D call: TRBD1 (5 bases). The CDR3 contains 13 residues. Trimming shortened V by 1 base and J by 3 bases, and 6 bases separated the two germline ends.

This clone was seen only a few times. The V gene is TRBV4-3, the J gene TRBJ1-1; TRBD1 agrees at 8 bases. The J segment lost 6 bases and the V segment lost 0 bases, leaving 6 bases of the junction unmatched. This CDR3 is 15 amino acids long. From germline, CDR1 is LGHNA and CDR2 YSLEER. CDR3 bases: TGCGCCAGCAGCCAAGATCGACAGGGGTTGTCTGAAGCTTTCTTT. The encoded protein is CASSQDRQGLSEAFF.

The chain employs TRBV7-7 and TRBJ2-2; a possible D gene is TRBD1 (5 bases). The CDR3 spans 15 residues. The germline CDR1 and CDR2 sequences are SSHAT and FNYEAQ (reference sequence). V lost 0 bases, J lost 4 bases, and 9 bases lay in between. This chain's CDR3 is CASSLALGATGELFF. The CDR3 coding sequence is TGTGCCAGCAGCTTAGCGCTAGGGGCCACCGGGGAGCTGTTTTTT.

The gene calls are TRBV18 and TRBJ1-3, with 8 bases aligning to TRBD1. V was pared by 4 bases and J by 0 bases, with 2 bases of the junction left unmatched. The CDR3 has 15 amino acids. The germline V gene has CDR1 KGHSH and CDR2 LQKENI. The CDR3: CASSLDRASGNTIYF. CDR3 in DNA: TGTGCCAGCTCACTGGACAGGGCCTCTGGAAACACCATATATTTT.

This sequence joins TRBV29-1 and TRBJ2-1; TRBD2 agrees at 12 bases. J lost 8 bases, V lost 1 base, and 9 bases had no gene match. Germline values: CDR1 SQVTM, CDR2 ANQGSEA. The CDR3 is 16 amino acids. CDR3 sequence: CSVEGLAGEFLDEQFF. In nucleotides, the CDR3 is TGCAGCGTTGAAGGACTAGCGGGAGAGTTTTTGGATGAGCAGTTCTTC.

The chain has TRBV3-1 (or the pseudogene TRBV3-2) and TRBJ1-3; possible D gene TRBD1, 5 bases. The CDR3 is made up of 15 amino acids. CDR1 and CDR2 from the germline V gene are LGHDT and YNNKEL (reference sequence). The V end lost 0 bases, the J end lost 2 bases, and 8 bases lay between the germline ends. CDR3 nucleotide sequence: TGTGCCAGCAGCCAAGATGCGGGGCCTGGAAACACCATATATTTT. It is translated as CASSQDAGPGNTIYF.

The gene calls are TRBV6-5 and TRBJ1-1; 8 bases fit TRBD1. The germline CDR1 and CDR2 sequences are MNHEY and SVGAGI. With 3 bases clipped from V and 4 bases from J, the junction kept 4 bases outside the gene matches. This CDR3 contains 14 residues. CDR3 amino acids: CASSYRTGGTEAFF. The CDR3 DNA reads TGTGCCAGCAGTTATCGAACAGGGGGCACTGAAGCTTTCTTT.

The V call is TRBV7-9, the J call TRBJ1-1; D ambiguous. The CDR3 loop spans 14 amino acids. Between the trimmed V and J ends, which lost 1 base and 3 bases, there was a span of 9 bases. Germline CDR1 and CDR2: SEHNR and FQNEAQ (reference sequence). The CDR3: CASSLESLDTEAFF. The CDR3 nucleotides read TGTGCCAGCAGCTTAGAAAGCTTGGACACTGAAGCTTTCTTT. The complete variable domain, with remaining parts taken from reference TRBV7-9 and TRBJ1-1, reads DTGVSQNPRHKITKRGQNVTFRCDPISEHNRLYWYRQTLGQGPEFLTYFQNEAQLEKSRLLSDRFSAERPKGSFSTLEIQRTEQGDSAMYLCASSLESLDTEAFFGQGTRLTVV.

This clone occurred many times. The chain is built from TRBV19 and TRBJ2-2; D is ambiguous. The V and J ends lost 3 bases and 7 bases respectively, with 12 bases between them. CDR1 is LNHDA and CDR2 is SQIVND in the germline V gene (reference sequence). This CDR3 is built from 14 residues. The CDR3 DNA reads TGTGCCAGTAGTATGTCGATTACTGGCGGGGAGCTGTTTTTT. Its translation is CASSMSITGGELFF.

The sample holds a few counts of this clone. The chain joins TRBV2 to TRBJ2-3, with D tentatively TRBD1 (7 bases). Germline V gives CDR1 SNHLY, CDR2 FYNNEI. There are 15 residues in the CDR3. V lost 3 bases, J lost 4 bases, and 14 bases lay in between. The CDR3 nucleotides read TGTGCCAGCAGTGAGGAGGGGGCGGATGCAGATACGCAGTATTTT. Protein: CASSEEGADADTQYF.

The chain joins TRBV3-1 (or the pseudogene TRBV3-2) to TRBJ2-1; TRBD2 matches 9 bases. CDR1 and CDR2 from the germline V gene are LGHDT and YNNKEL (reference sequence). The V and J ends lost 5 bases and 2 bases, in that order; junction bases with no gene match: 4. The CDR3 is 15 residues long. The CDR3 region is CASSSTSGAYNEQFF. CDR3 nucleotide sequence: TGTGCCAGCAGCTCGACTAGCGGAGCCTACAATGAGCAGTTCTTC.

This clone was seen only a few times. The V call is TRBV10-2, the J call TRBJ1-1, with TRBD1 as a possible D gene (6 bases). CDR3 size: 14 residues. Trimming pared 1 base from V and 6 bases from J, leaving 12 bases between. CDR1 is WSHSY and CDR2 is SAAADI in the germline V gene. CDR3 DNA sequence: TGCGCCAGCAGTGAGTGGGGGGGCGAGGCTGAAGCTTTCTTT. This translates into CASSEWGGEAEAFF.

This chain uses TRBV13 with TRBJ2-5, with TRBD1 matching over 7 bases. V was pared by 5 bases and J by 1 base, with 4 bases of the junction left unmatched. Germline assignment: CDR1 PRHDT and CDR2 FYEKMQ (reference sequence). This CDR3 contains 14 residues. The chain's CDR3 is CASSRRDSQETQYF. The CDR3 nucleotides read TGTGCCAGCAGCAGACGGGACAGCCAAGAGACCCAGTACTTC.

The chain links TRBV5-1 to TRBJ1-5; D is possibly TRBD1 (6 bases). V lost 4 bases and J lost 3, with 11 bases in between. The CDR3 runs to 14 residues. CDR1 SGHRS and CDR2 YFSETQ come from the germline V gene. The CDR3 loop reads CASSLGQPNQPQHF. CDR3 bases: TGCGCCAGCAGCCTCGGACAGCCCAATCAGCCCCAGCATTTT.

V is TRBV6-2 or TRBV6-3 and J is TRBJ2-1; 9 bases are shared with TRBD2. The CDR3 sequence is 17 residues long. CDR1 is MNHEY, CDR2 SVGEGT, per germline. With 4 bases clipped from V and 2 bases from J, the junction kept 9 bases outside the gene matches. The CDR3 region is CASSWEVSGSPYNEQFF. The DNA for the CDR3 is TGTGCCAGCAGTTGGGAGGTTAGCGGGAGCCCCTACAATGAGCAGTTCTTC.

This rearrangement joins TRBV5-3 to TRBJ2-1, with 11 positions matching TRBD2. TRBV5-3 is noted as an ORF with a role that remains uncertain. CDR3 length equals 17 residues. V shed 4 bases and J 0 bases; nucleotides not matched to a gene: 6. The CDR3 region has the DNA TGTGCCAGAAGCCCGGGACTAGCGGTCTCCTCCTACAATGAGCAGTTCTTC. Its translation: CARSPGLAVSSYNEQFF.